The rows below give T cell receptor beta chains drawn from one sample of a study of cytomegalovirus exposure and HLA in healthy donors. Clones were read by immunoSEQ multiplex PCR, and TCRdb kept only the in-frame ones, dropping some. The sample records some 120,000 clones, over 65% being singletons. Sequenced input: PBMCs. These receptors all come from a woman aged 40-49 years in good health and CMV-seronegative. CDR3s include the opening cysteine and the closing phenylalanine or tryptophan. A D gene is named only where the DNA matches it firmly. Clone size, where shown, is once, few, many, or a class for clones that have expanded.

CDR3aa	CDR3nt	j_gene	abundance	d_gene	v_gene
CSGMRTEGDTQYF	TGCAGCGGTATGCGGACGGAGGGAGATACGCAGTATTTT	TRBJ2-3	-	-	TRBV29-1
CASSLLDLRGEKLFF	TGTGCCAGCAGTTTATTGGATCTCCGGGGTGAAAAACTGTTTTTT	TRBJ1-4	few	-	TRBV28
CASSTRLAGAYEQYF	TGTGCCAGCAGTACAAGACTAGCGGGAGCATACGAGCAGTACTTC	TRBJ2-7	-	TRBD2	TRBV2
CASSLRDRYTDTQYF	TGTGCCAGCAGCTTACGGGACAGGTATACAGATACGCAGTATTTT	TRBJ2-3	-	TRBD1	TRBV7-3
CASSESGMNYEQYF	TGTGCCAGCAGTGAGTCAGGAATGAACTACGAGCAGTACTTC	TRBJ2-7	-	-	TRBV2
CASRAGTGDEKLFF	TGTGCCAGCAGGGCGGGGACAGGCGATGAAAAACTGTTTTTT	TRBJ1-4	-	TRBD1	TRBV6-1
CASSRDREKLFF	TGTGCCAGCAGCCGGGACAGAGAAAAACTGTTTTTT	TRBJ1-4	-	TRBD1	TRBV6-1
CAISGNSPGTGKFDEQFF	TGTGCCATCAGTGGGAACTCGCCCGGGACAGGGAAGTTTGATGAGCAGTTCTTC	TRBJ2-1	once	TRBD1	TRBV10-3
CGSRDSYEQYF	TGCGGTTCCCGGGACTCCTACGAGCAGTACTTC	TRBJ2-7	few	-	TRBV20-1
CASSSGTSLSNEQFF	TGCGCCAGCAGCTCCGGGACTAGTCTCAGCAACGAGCAGTTCTTC	TRBJ2-1	once	TRBD2	TRBV5-1
CASRSDGNYGYTF	TGTGCCAGCAGGTCAGACGGGAACTATGGCTACACCTTC	TRBJ1-2	few	-	TRBV27
CASSLSVAYNEQFF	TGTGCCAGCTCCCTCTCGGTTGCCTACAATGAGCAGTTCTTC	TRBJ2-1	-	-	TRBV18
CSVEGGATDTQYF	TGCAGCGTTGAGGGGGGAGCCACAGATACGCAGTATTTT	TRBJ2-3	-	-	TRBV29-1
CASSLTPASASTDTQYF	TGTGCCAGCAGCCTAACCCCGGCTAGCGCTAGCACAGATACGCAGTATTTT	TRBJ2-3	-	-	TRBV7-3
CAIRGTSGGYEQYF	TGTGCCATCAGGGGGACTAGCGGGGGTTACGAGCAGTACTTC	TRBJ2-7	-	TRBD2	TRBV10-3
CASSEAVIPSSYEQYF	TGTGCCAGCAGTGAAGCCGTTATCCCCAGCTCCTACGAGCAGTACTTC	TRBJ2-7	-	-	TRBV6-1
CASSSGLAFDEQYF	TGTGCCAGCAGCTCGGGACTAGCTTTTGACGAGCAGTACTTC	TRBJ2-7	-	TRBD2	TRBV11-2
CASSSLGGTGTNYGYTF	TGTGCCAGCTCGTCCTTAGGTGGGACAGGGACTAACTATGGCTACACCTTC	TRBJ1-2	few	TRBD1	TRBV18
CASSEAFWGQVNGYTF	TGTGCCAGCAGTGAAGCGTTTTGGGGACAAGTAAATGGCTACACCTTC	TRBJ1-2	-	-	TRBV6-1
CASSLAWGGRETQYF	TGTGCCAGCAGTTTGGCCTGGGGGGGCCGAGAGACCCAGTACTTC	TRBJ2-5	-	-	TRBV28
CASRQRQGFPDRGETQYF	TGTGCCAGCAGACAAAGACAGGGATTCCCAGACAGGGGAGAGACCCAGTACTTC	TRBJ2-5	once	TRBD1	TRBV27
CASSGASGAQETQYF	TGTGCCAGCAGTGGGGCTAGCGGGGCCCAGGAGACCCAGTACTTC	TRBJ2-5	-	TRBD2	TRBV5-4
CASSPQSGANTEAFF	TGTGCCAGCTCCCCCCAGTCTGGGGCGAACACTGAAGCTTTCTTT	TRBJ1-1	-	-	TRBV18
CASSLGAAYNSPLHF	TGTGCCAGCAGTTTGGGGGCAGCCTATAATTCACCCCTCCACTTT	TRBJ1-6	-	-	TRBV28
CASSVLPSGNDEQYF	TGTGCCAGCAGCGTACTTCCTAGCGGGAACGACGAGCAGTACTTC	TRBJ2-7	once	TRBD2	TRBV9
CASSLALQETQYF	TGTGCCAGCAGTTTAGCACTCCAAGAGACCCAGTACTTC	TRBJ2-5	-	-	TRBV28
CASSSSGDYEQYF	TGTGCCAGCTCATCTAGCGGAGACTACGAGCAGTACTTC	TRBJ2-7	-	TRBD2	TRBV18
CASSQGPGGRVAQYF	TGTGCCAGCAGCCAAGGGCCAGGGGGTCGGGTCGCGCAGTATTTT	TRBJ2-3	-	TRBD1	TRBV4-2
CASSLAGSGWGLYEQYF	TGTGCCAGCAGCTTAGCCGGATCAGGTTGGGGGCTCTACGAGCAGTACTTC	TRBJ2-7	-	-	TRBV7-2
CASSLRSSGTEAFF	TGTGCCAGCAGTTTGAGAAGCTCGGGGACTGAAGCTTTCTTT	TRBJ1-1	-	-	TRBV28
CASQTSGSSDTQYF	TGTGCCAGTCAGACTAGCGGGAGTTCAGATACGCAGTATTTT	TRBJ2-3	-	TRBD2	TRBV18
CASSIQAGTSHEQYF	TGTGCCAGCAGTATACAGGCCGGGACTAGTCACGAGCAGTACTTC	TRBJ2-7	-	TRBD2	TRBV25-1
CASSDSGRALYF	TGTGCCAGTAGTGATAGCGGGAGGGCGCTGTACTTC	TRBJ2-5	-	TRBD2	TRBV19
CASGTGQSHTGELFF	TGTGCTAGTGGTACAGGACAGTCTCACACCGGGGAGCTGTTTTTT	TRBJ2-2	-	-	TRBV12-5
CASSYGLADTDTQYF	TGCGCCAGCAGTTATGGACTAGCGGACACAGATACGCAGTATTTT	TRBJ2-3	-	TRBD2	TRBV4-3
CASSVGEYYEQYF	TGTGCCAGCAGCGTGGGCGAATACTACGAGCAGTACTTC	TRBJ2-7	-	-	TRBV7-9
CASSRDRNTGELFF	TGTGCCAGCAGTCGGGACAGGAACACCGGGGAGCTGTTTTTT	TRBJ2-2	-	TRBD1	TRBV28
CASSARLDSYNEQFF	TGTGCCAGCAGTGCTCGACTAGACTCCTACAATGAGCAGTTCTTC	TRBJ2-1	-	-	TRBV7-9
CASSLIQGPNEQFF	TGTGCCAGCAGCCTTATACAGGGCCCCAATGAGCAGTTCTTC	TRBJ2-1	-	-	TRBV7-9